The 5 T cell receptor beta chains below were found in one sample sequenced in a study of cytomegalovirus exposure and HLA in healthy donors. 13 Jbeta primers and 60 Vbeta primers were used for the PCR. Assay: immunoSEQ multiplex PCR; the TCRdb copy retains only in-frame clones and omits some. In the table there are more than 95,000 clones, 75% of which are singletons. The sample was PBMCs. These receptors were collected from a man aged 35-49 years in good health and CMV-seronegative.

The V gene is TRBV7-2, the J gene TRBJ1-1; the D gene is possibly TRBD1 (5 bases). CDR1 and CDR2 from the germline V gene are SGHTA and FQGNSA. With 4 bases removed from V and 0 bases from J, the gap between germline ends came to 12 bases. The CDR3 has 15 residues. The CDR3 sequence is CASSWVGGMNTEAFF. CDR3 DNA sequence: TGTGCCAGCAGCTGGGTGGGGGGTATGAACACTGAAGCTTTCTTT.

DNA for the CDR3: TGTGCCAGCAGCTCGGAGGCACAAGAGACCCAGTACTTC. Amino acid sequence: CASSSEAQETQYF. The chain links TRBV7-9 to TRBJ2-5; possibly TRBD2 for D (5 bases). Trimming pared 4 bases from V and 2 bases from J, leaving 8 bases between. The CDR3 totals 13 residues. CDR1 and CDR2 from the germline V gene are SEHNR and FQNEAQ (reference sequence).

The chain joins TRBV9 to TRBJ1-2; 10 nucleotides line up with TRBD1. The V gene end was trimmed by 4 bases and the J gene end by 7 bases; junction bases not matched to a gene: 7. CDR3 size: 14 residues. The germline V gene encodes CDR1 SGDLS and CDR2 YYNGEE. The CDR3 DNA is TGTGCCAGCAGCACGAGACAGGGGGCAGTTGGCTACACCTTC. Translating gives CASSTRQGAVGYTF.

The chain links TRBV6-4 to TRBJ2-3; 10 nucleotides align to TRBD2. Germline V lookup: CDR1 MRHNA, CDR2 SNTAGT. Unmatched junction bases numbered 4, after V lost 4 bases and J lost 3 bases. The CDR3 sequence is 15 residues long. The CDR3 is CASSATSGATDTQYF. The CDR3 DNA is TGTGCCAGCAGTGCAACTAGCGGGGCAACAGATACGCAGTATTTT.

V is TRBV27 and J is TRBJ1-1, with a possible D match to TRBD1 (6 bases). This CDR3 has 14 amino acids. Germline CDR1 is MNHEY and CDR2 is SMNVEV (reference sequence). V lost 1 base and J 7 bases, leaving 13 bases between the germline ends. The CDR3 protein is CASSLLGTSGEAFF. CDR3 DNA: TGTGCCAGCAGTTTATTAGGGACATCGGGTGAAGCTTTCTTT.